These T cell receptor beta chains were read from a single sample in a study of T cell changes during pregnancy in multiple sclerosis. Sequencing used immunoSEQ multiplex PCR; TCRdb keeps in-frame clones, though not all of them. Of tens of thousands of clones listed, 94% were seen once; the top ten hold roughly 0.81%. This sample comprised peripheral blood, obtained in the third trimester of pregnancy. The source of these receptors is a female donor with multiple sclerosis, enrolled in a pregnancy study. CDR3s leave out the opening cysteine and the closing phenylalanine or tryptophan. The listing skips clone size in some rows; elsewhere it reads once, few, many or a size class.

ASGSYTDTQY	once	TRBV12-5	TRBJ2-3
ASSAPAGGI	.	TRBV2	TRBJ2-1
ASSSPGQSSYNEQF	.	TRBV5-1	TRBJ2-1
ASGWRESGFGNEQF	.	TRBV5-1	TRBJ2-1
ASSLGVGGYNEQF	.	TRBV7-3	TRBJ2-1
ATSRGQKPYEQY	.	TRBV15	TRBJ2-7
ARSGTGNYEQY	.	TRBV2	TRBJ2-7
ASSPPGRQGGTEAF	.	TRBV18	TRBJ1-1
ASSLGPGTGSSIAKNIQY	.	TRBV5-1	TRBJ2-4
ATDRLAGVAGELF	.	TRBV7-9	TRBJ2-2
ASSISWELSTDTQY	.	TRBV19	TRBJ2-3
SVVRLAGVVSNEQF	.	TRBV29-1	TRBJ2-1
ASSFLSVNTEAF	.	TRBV5-1	TRBJ1-1
ASSLDTSLWAGFVGGYT	.	TRBV5-5	TRBJ1-2
ASSVQGPEAF	.	TRBV7-9	TRBJ1-1
ASSGPGTSGMGQY	.	TRBV2	TRBJ2-7
ASSLDLAGELF	.	TRBV7-6	TRBJ2-2
ASSLFGGDQETQY	.	TRBV7-9	TRBJ2-5
ASSSWAGQGNSNQPQH	.	TRBV5-7	TRBJ1-5
ASSARDRGYEQY	.	TRBV27	TRBJ2-7
AVGVGGEQY	.	TRBV6-5	TRBJ2-7
ASPGKYGYT	.	TRBV2	TRBJ1-2
ASSRLAGNTDTQY	.	TRBV19	TRBJ2-3
ASSISQGKRRIQY	.	TRBV19	TRBJ2-4
ASSLRTGVANYGYT	.	TRBV27	TRBJ1-2
ASSAQGAQRNQPQH	.	TRBV6-6	TRBJ1-5
ASQERGNTEAF	.	TRBV27	TRBJ1-1
ASSAWGGLRGGETQY	.	TRBV27	TRBJ2-5
ASSPTDTVWTEAF	once	TRBV4-1	TRBJ1-1
ASSFRGRRVRNIQY	.	TRBV5-1	TRBJ2-4
ASSEPQGRGIY	.	TRBV25-1	TRBJ1-3
ASRRDSLSYNEQF	once	TRBV7-6	TRBJ2-1
ASSKTGTSGSNEQF	.	TRBV7-2	TRBJ2-1
ASSSLTGNNYGYT	.	TRBV5-8	TRBJ1-2
ASSQDRGYEQY	.	TRBV14	TRBJ2-7
ASSLGAGYEQY	.	TRBV27	TRBJ2-7
ASSPEAGDGYT	.	TRBV18	TRBJ1-2
ASSLTGGETQY	.	TRBV28	TRBJ2-5
ASSLWGGKSNQPQH	few	TRBV27	TRBJ1-5
ASRDSLPPYEQY	.	TRBV6-5	TRBJ2-7
ASSPQTSGRADTQY	.	TRBV11-3	TRBJ2-3
ASSSAGGNTIY	.	TRBV7-2	TRBJ1-3
SVLTGQTYEQY	once	TRBV29-1	TRBJ2-7
ASKNRDSRQRTYEQY	.	TRBV21-1	TRBJ2-7
ASSLVSGANSYEQY	.	TRBV7-6	TRBJ2-7
ASSAAGANYGYT	.	TRBV19	TRBJ1-2
ASSPTSGRPGELF	.	TRBV4-1	TRBJ2-2
ASSFPGEKYEQY	.	TRBV6-6	TRBJ2-7
ASSSNNEQF	.	TRBV27	TRBJ2-1
ASSKRGSSGNTIY	.	TRBV2	TRBJ1-3
ASRDRVDEQF	.	TRBV27	TRBJ2-1
ASSRTPYNEQF	.	TRBV6-5	TRBJ2-1
ASSPRVGVTGNTIY	.	TRBV5-6	TRBJ1-3
ASSPNSNTEAF	.	TRBV11-2	TRBJ1-1
ASILQGLASYEQY	.	TRBV6-1	TRBJ2-7
ATSEGLDSAIANYGYT	.	TRBV15	TRBJ1-2
AISEDDRPSTDTQY	.	TRBV10-3	TRBJ2-3
ASSQPDRAEAF	.	TRBV4-1	TRBJ1-1
ASSLGRRNEQY	.	TRBV4-1	TRBJ2-7